Each of the 29 T cell receptor beta chains below was sequenced from the same sample in a study of blood T cell repertoires in COVID-19. Sequenced by immunoSEQ multiplex PCR; TCRdb stores in-frame clones only, minus some. The profile shows more than 200,000 clones, about nine tenths of them singletons. Sequencing input: PBMCs or T cells enriched from blood (not recorded which). The receptors shown here come from a man aged 30 to 39 in a cohort exposed to, infected with or recovered from COVID-19 (not recorded which).

The gene calls are TRBV7-3 and TRBJ2-1; 13 bases line up with TRBD2. The CDR3 runs 15 residues. V lost 5 bases, J lost 5 bases, and 3 bases stayed unmatched. Looked up from germline, CDR1 is SGHTA and CDR2 is FQGTGA. CDR3 sequence (DNA): TGTGCCAGCAGCAAGGGACTAGCGGGAAACAATGAGCAGTTCTTC. Translating it yields CASSKGLAGNNEQFF.

The V call is TRBV4-1, the J call TRBJ1-2; no reliable D call. The CDR3 is 16 residues long. CDR1 is MGHRA, CDR2 YSYEKL, per germline. V lost 1 base and J 0 bases, leaving 12 bases between the germline ends. The DNA of the CDR3 is TGCGCCAGCAGCCAAGTCGTAGGCGGAGCTAACTATGGCTACACCTTC. This translates into CASSQVVGGANYGYTF.

The chain carries TRBV4-2 and TRBJ1-2, with TRBD1 matching 8 bases. Germline trimming cut 3 bases from V and 8 bases from J; bases unmatched to any gene: 11. Germline V gene data show CDR1 as LGHNA and CDR2 as YNFKEQ. CDR3 length equals 15 residues. Written as DNA, the CDR3 is TGTGCCAGCAGCCAGGAATTACAGGGGGGGCGAGGCTACACCTTC. Translation gives CASSQELQGGRGYTF.

This rearrangement joins TRBV18 to TRBJ2-3; 15 nucleotides agree with TRBD2. The CDR3 runs to 17 residues. Germline V gene data show CDR1 as KGHSH and CDR2 as LQKENI. Trimming took 4 bases from V and 1 from J; bases not matched to a gene: 3. The CDR3: CASSLRTSGRGTDTQYF. The CDR3 DNA sequence: TGTGCCAGCTCACTTCGGACTAGCGGGAGGGGCACAGATACGCAGTATTTT.

This chain links TRBV6-5 with TRBJ2-1; a possible D gene is TRBD2 (6 bases). This CDR3 has 15 amino acids. Trimming shortened V by 0 bases and J by 7 bases, and 13 bases separated the two germline ends. Germline CDR1 MNHEY, CDR2 SVGAGI. As DNA, the CDR3 is TGTGCCAGCAGTTACTCGGCGCTAGCGCGAAATGAGCAGTTCTTC. Residues: CASSYSALARNEQFF.

The genes are TRBV9 and TRBJ1-2, with 10 bases identical to TRBD1. The CDR3 length is 14 residues. Germline CDR1 is SGDLS and CDR2 is YYNGEE. Trimming cost V 3 bases and J 4 bases; bases outside gene matches: 3. CDR3 sequence: CASSERTGGYGYTF. CDR3 nucleotide sequence: TGTGCCAGCAGCGAACGGACAGGGGGCTATGGCTACACCTTC.

This clone was detected a few times. The chain is built from TRBV24-1 and TRBJ2-3, with TRBD2 identical over 12 bases. The V gene end was trimmed by 9 bases and the J gene end by 2 bases; junction bases not matched to a gene: 2. Looked up from germline, CDR1 is KGHDR and CDR2 is SFDVKD. The CDR3 has 14 amino acids. CDR3 region: CATGLAGNTDTQYF. CDR3 in DNA: TGTGCCACCGGACTAGCGGGGAACACAGATACGCAGTATTTT.

The chain employs TRBV28 and TRBJ1-3; D remains ambiguous. The CDR3 has 16 residues. Germline V gene lookup returns CDR1 MDHEN and CDR2 SYDVKM. The ends were cut back, 5 bases at V and 0 bases at J, with 14 bases in the middle. The chain's CDR3 is CASSVPGSFSGNTIYF. The CDR3 bases are TGTGCCAGCAGTGTACCCGGGAGCTTCTCTGGAAACACCATATATTTT.

This chain links TRBV7-9 with TRBJ2-1; 8 nucleotides line up with TRBD1. CDR3 length: 15 amino acids. With V trimmed by 8 bases and J by 2 bases, 8 bases remained unmatched. The germline V gene has CDR1 SEHNR and CDR2 FQNEAQ (reference sequence). Here the CDR3 DNA reads TGTGCCAGCGGGACAGGCTTGCACACCTACAATGAGCAGTTCTTC. Encoded protein: CASGTGLHTYNEQFF.

V usage is TRBV28 and J usage is TRBJ1-2, with TRBD1 matching 7 bases. Germline V gene lookup returns CDR1 MDHEN and CDR2 SYDVKM. J lost 6 bases, V lost 2 bases, and 9 bases had no gene match. The CDR3 consists of 15 residues. The CDR3 reads CASSLALIQGNGYTF. Here the CDR3 DNA reads TGTGCCAGCAGTTTAGCCTTAATACAGGGGAATGGCTACACCTTC.

J is TRBJ1-6 and V is TRBV28; 7 bases fit TRBD1. The CDR3 length is 16 residues. The V and J ends lost 6 bases and 9 bases, in that order; junction bases with no gene match: 14. Germline V gives CDR1 MDHEN, CDR2 SYDVKM. CDR3 loop: CASSLLQGQSSSPLHF. CDR3 DNA: TGTGCCAGCAGCCTCCTACAGGGACAGTCAAGTTCACCCCTCCACTTT.

The chain uses TRBV29-1 and TRBJ2-2; TRBD1 might be the D (6 bases). This CDR3 region has 14 residues. V was cut by 6 bases and J by 0 bases, with 11 bases left in between. Per the germline V gene, CDR1 is SQVTM and CDR2 is ANQGSEA. The CDR3 loop reads CSVPNRANTGELFF. The DNA of the CDR3 is TGCAGCGTGCCGAACAGGGCGAACACCGGGGAGCTGTTTTTT.

The V and J genes are TRBV28 and TRBJ1-2, with TRBD1 matching 9 bases. This CDR3 is 16 amino acids long. Unmatched junction bases numbered 14, after V lost 4 bases and J lost 8 bases. Per the germline V gene, CDR1 is MDHEN and CDR2 is SYDVKM. CDR3 protein: CASSSIRPGQGHGYTF. For the CDR3, the DNA is TGTGCCAGCAGTTCCATACGTCCGGGACAGGGACACGGCTACACCTTC.

This sequence joins TRBV9 and TRBJ2-1, with D possibly matching TRBD2 (6 bases). Trimming removed 2 bases from V and 2 bases from J, with 14 bases in between. Looked up from germline, CDR1 is SGDLS and CDR2 is YYNGEE. The CDR3 extends over 16 amino acids. CDR3 sequence (DNA): TGTGCCAGCAGCGTTCAAGCGGGCCGTGCCTACAATGAGCAGTTCTTC. Protein: CASSVQAGRAYNEQFF.

The CDR3 loop is CASSYLDRFPNQPQHF. CDR3 bases: TGTGCCAGTAGTTACCTGGACAGGTTCCCTAATCAGCCCCAGCATTTT. This chain links TRBV19 with TRBJ1-5; 7 bases agree with TRBD1. Germline values: CDR1 LNHDA, CDR2 SQIVND (reference sequence). The CDR3 spans 16 residues. The V segment lost 5 bases and the J segment 4 bases; nucleotides outside the gene matches: 11.

This clone occurred once. The V call is TRBV19, the J call TRBJ2-6, with D tentatively TRBD2 (6 bases). This CDR3 is 16 amino acids long. The V gene's germline CDR1 is LNHDA and CDR2 SQIVND (reference sequence). V lost 1 base, J lost 1 base, and 8 bases lay in between. The CDR3 sequence is CASSIVGGSGANVLTF. DNA for the CDR3: TGTGCCAGTAGTATAGTTGGGGGGTCTGGGGCCAACGTCCTGACTTTC.

The chain employs TRBV6-5 and TRBJ1-1, with 8 bases identical to TRBD1. Per the germline V gene, CDR1 is MNHEY and CDR2 is SVGAGI. V was clipped by 2 bases and J by 4 bases; unmatched bases: 3. The CDR3 spans 14 residues. The CDR3 coding sequence is TGTGCCAGCAGTTACCGACAGGGGCCCACTGAAGCTTTCTTT. Amino acids: CASSYRQGPTEAFF.

This chain joins TRBV11-2 and TRBJ1-4; D is undetermined. Germline lookup yields CDR1 SGHAT and CDR2 FQNNGV. The CDR3 runs to 15 residues. V lost 0 bases, J lost 10 bases, and 15 bases lay in between. The CDR3 sequence is CASSLDDRGVGKLFF. CDR3 bases: TGTGCCAGCAGCTTAGATGATCGGGGAGTTGGAAAACTGTTTTTT.

The V gene is TRBV13, the J gene TRBJ2-2; weak D call: TRBD2 (6 bases). V gave up 5 bases and J gave up 7 bases, with 23 bases separating them. Germline assignment: CDR1 PRHDT and CDR2 FYEKMQ (reference sequence). CDR3 length equals 17 residues. CDR3 sequence: CASSPRTGTYRGGELFF. The DNA for the CDR3 is TGTGCCAGCAGCCCGCGCACCGGGACTTATCGAGGCGGGGAGCTGTTTTTT.

The rearrangement links TRBV2 to TRBJ2-5; 8 bases match TRBD2. The junction had 9 bases not matched to a gene; V was cut back by 8 bases and J by 1 base. The CDR3 is made up of 15 amino acids. Germline lookup yields CDR1 SNHLY and CDR2 FYNNEI. The CDR3 protein is CASSKQLAAQETQYF. CDR3 nucleotide sequence: TGTGCCAGCTCAAAACAACTAGCGGCCCAAGAGACCCAGTACTTC.

The V gene is TRBV29-1, the J gene TRBJ2-5; maybe TRBD2 (6 bases). This CDR3 has 13 amino acids. Trimming took off 8 bases at V and 10 bases at J, with 23 bases between the two ends. Germline CDR1 reads SQVTM; CDR2 reads ANQGSEA. For the CDR3, the DNA is TGCAGCACGGAGGTCAGGAACGGAGGGATCCAGTACTTC. It is translated as CSTEVRNGGIQYF.

This sequence joins TRBV11-2 and TRBJ1-3; D call uncertain. The V and J ends lost 2 bases and 4 bases respectively, with 9 bases between them. The germline V gene has CDR1 SGHAT and CDR2 FQNNGV. The CDR3 runs to 14 residues. The CDR3 DNA reads as TGTGCCAGCAGCTTAAACAAACAGGGAAACACCATATATTTT. Its translation is CASSLNKQGNTIYF.

The chain links TRBV5-1 to TRBJ1-3, with D unclear. Per the germline V gene, CDR1 is SGHRS and CDR2 is YFSETQ. This CDR3 is 16 amino acids long. The V end lost 0 bases, the J end lost 1 base, and 11 bases lay between the germline ends. The CDR3 region has the DNA TGCGCCAGCAGCTTGGCCGACCGCGGGTCTGGAAACACCATATATTTT. Its protein product is CASSLADRGSGNTIYF. Full variable domain (missing parts from reference TRBV5-1 and TRBJ1-3): KAGVTQTPRYLIKTRGQQVTLSCSPISGHRSVSWYQQTPGQGLQFLFEYFSETQRNKGNFPGRFSGRQFSNSRSEMNVSTLELGDSALYLCASSLADRGSGNTIYFGEGSWLTVV.

The V gene is TRBV13, the J gene TRBJ2-7, with D uncertain. There are 13 residues in the CDR3. Germline V gene sequence: CDR1 PRHDT, CDR2 FYEKMQ (reference sequence). V was shortened by 5 bases and J by 2 bases, with 10 bases between the two germline ends. The chain's CDR3 is CASSPRVAYEQYF. CDR3 DNA: TGTGCCAGCAGCCCCCGAGTAGCCTACGAGCAGTACTTC.

For this clone: An end of the junction differs from the germline gene, which may be a read error. This chain links TRBV7-7 with TRBJ2-1; 14 positions match TRBD2. Germline CDR1 is SSHAT and CDR2 is FNYEAQ (reference sequence). CDR3 length: 15 residues. Here the CDR3 reads CASSFGTSGSNEQFF. The CDR3 nucleotides read TGTGCTAGCAGCTTCGGGACTAGCGGGAGCAATGAGCAGTTCTTC.

The chain recombines TRBV19 with TRBJ2-3; TRBD2 matches at 11 bases. The trim removed 5 bases at V and 1 base at J, leaving 5 bases unmatched. CDR3 length equals 16 residues. Germline assignment: CDR1 LNHDA and CDR2 SQIVND (reference sequence). CDR3 loop: CASSVLAGVGTDTQYF. CDR3 DNA sequence: TGTGCCAGTAGTGTACTAGCGGGAGTGGGCACAGATACGCAGTATTTT.

V is TRBV27 and J is TRBJ1-5; 10 positions agree with TRBD1. The CDR3 is made up of 14 amino acids. V lost 4 bases, J lost 6 bases, and 3 bases stayed unmatched. Germline loops: CDR1 MNHEY, CDR2 SMNVEV (reference sequence). DNA of the CDR3: TGTGCCAGCAGTTCCCGACAGGGGGCTCAGCCCCAGCATTTT. This codes for CASSSRQGAQPQHF.

This rearrangement joins TRBV28 to TRBJ1-3, with 7 bases lining up with TRBD1. The CDR3 has 15 amino acids. V was pared by 5 bases and J by 1 base, with 5 bases of the junction left unmatched. Germline CDR1 and CDR2: MDHEN and SYDVKM. In nucleotides, the CDR3 is TGTGCCAGCAGTCTAGAACAGGGGTCTGGAAACACCATATATTTT. It is translated as CASSLEQGSGNTIYF.

The gene calls are TRBV24-1 and TRBJ2-5, with 11 nucleotides matching TRBD1. CDR3 size: 17 residues. Germline-derived CDR1 and CDR2 are KGHDR and SFDVKD. The J segment lost 1 base and the V segment lost 0 bases, leaving 3 bases of the junction unmatched. The CDR3 sequence: CATSDLPGQGAQETQYF. The CDR3 DNA reads as TGTGCCACCAGTGATTTGCCTGGACAGGGGGCCCAAGAGACCCAGTACTTC.